This TCR beta chain was profiled in a study of blood T cell repertoires in COVID-19. Whole-study context: Specimens from acute and convalescent COVID-19 originated in the United States, Italy and Spain. The analysed material was cDNA or gDNA that came from T cells, B-cell-depleted T cells, or PBMCs.

This CDR3 region has 16 residues. J lost 2 bases, V lost 4 bases, and 8 bases had no gene match. Germline V gene sequence: CDR1 SQVTM, CDR2 ANQGSEA. Original methodology: Researchers report that nucleated cell counts were estimated from reference gene primer amplification. TCRdb's copy holds only in-frame clones and misses some; the assay was immunoSEQ multiplex PCR. The D gene and trimming were derived from the DNA, and the V and J assignments and clone size from that table. The data contain tens of thousands of clones, 91% of them singletons. V and J are TRBV29-1 and TRBJ2-6; TRBD1 matches 7 bases. Sequencing was performed on peripheral blood. The receptor's source is a human donor in a cohort sampled during active COVID-19. The CDR3 loop is CSVGGATGAGANVLTF. The CDR3 nucleotides read TGCAGCGTTGGAGGGGCAACAGGGGCTGGGGCCAACGTCCTGACTTTC.